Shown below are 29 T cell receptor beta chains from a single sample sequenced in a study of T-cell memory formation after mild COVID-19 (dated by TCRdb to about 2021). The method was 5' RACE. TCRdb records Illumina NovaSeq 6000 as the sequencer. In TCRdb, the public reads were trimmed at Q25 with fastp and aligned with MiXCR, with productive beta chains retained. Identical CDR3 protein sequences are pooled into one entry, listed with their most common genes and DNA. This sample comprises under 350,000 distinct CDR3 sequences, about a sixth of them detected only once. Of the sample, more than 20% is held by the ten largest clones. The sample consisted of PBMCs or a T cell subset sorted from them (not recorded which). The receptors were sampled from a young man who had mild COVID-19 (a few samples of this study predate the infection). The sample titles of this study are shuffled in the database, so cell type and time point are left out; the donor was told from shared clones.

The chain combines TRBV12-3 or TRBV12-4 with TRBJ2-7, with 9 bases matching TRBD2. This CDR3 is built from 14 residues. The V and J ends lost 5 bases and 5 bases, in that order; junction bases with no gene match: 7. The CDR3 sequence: CASSPGLAYNEQYV. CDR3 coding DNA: TGTGCCAGCAGTCCGGGACTAGCTTACAACGAGCAGTACGTC.

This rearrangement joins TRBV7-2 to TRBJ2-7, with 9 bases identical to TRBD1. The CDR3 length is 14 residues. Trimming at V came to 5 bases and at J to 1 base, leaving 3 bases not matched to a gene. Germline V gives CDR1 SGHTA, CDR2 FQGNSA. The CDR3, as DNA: TGTGCCAGCAGCGCCGGGACAGGGTCCTACGAGCAGTACGTC. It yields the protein CASSAGTGSYEQYV.

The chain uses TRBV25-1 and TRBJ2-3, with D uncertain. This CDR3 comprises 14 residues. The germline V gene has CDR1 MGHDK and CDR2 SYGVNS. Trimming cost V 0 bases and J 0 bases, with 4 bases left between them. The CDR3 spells CASSEYPSTDTQYF. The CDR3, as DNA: TGTGCCAGCAGTGAATATCCCAGCACAGATACGCAGTATTTT.

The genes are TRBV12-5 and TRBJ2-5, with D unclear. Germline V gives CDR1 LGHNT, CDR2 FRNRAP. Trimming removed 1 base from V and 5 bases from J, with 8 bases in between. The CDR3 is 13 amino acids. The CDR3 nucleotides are TGTGCTAGTGGTTTGGGTGAAAGGGAGACCCAGTACTTC. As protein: CASGLGERETQYF.

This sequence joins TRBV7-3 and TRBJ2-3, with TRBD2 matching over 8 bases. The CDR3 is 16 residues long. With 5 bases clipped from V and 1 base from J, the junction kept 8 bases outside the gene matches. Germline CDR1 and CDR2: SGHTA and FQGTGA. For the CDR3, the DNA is TGTGCCAGCAGCAAAAGATCTAGCGGGCGCACAGATACGCAGTATTTT. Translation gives CASSKRSSGRTDTQYF.

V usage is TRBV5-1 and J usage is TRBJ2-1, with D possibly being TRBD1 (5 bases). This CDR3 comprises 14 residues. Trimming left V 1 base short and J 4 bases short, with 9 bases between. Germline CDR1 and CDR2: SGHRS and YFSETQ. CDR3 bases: TGCGCCAGCAGCTTGTTTGGACAATACAATGAGCAGTTCTTC. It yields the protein CASSLFGQYNEQFF.

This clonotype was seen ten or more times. The CDR3 coding sequence is TGTGCCAGCCTAACTAGGGACAAATACTACGAGCAGTACTTC. Translation: CASLTRDKYYEQYF. The rearrangement links TRBV6-2 or TRBV6-3 to TRBJ2-7; a weak D match, TRBD1 (6 bases). The germline V and J ends were trimmed by 8 bases and 3 bases, with 17 bases remaining between them. Germline loops: CDR1 MNHEY, CDR2 SVGEGT. This CDR3 comprises 14 residues.

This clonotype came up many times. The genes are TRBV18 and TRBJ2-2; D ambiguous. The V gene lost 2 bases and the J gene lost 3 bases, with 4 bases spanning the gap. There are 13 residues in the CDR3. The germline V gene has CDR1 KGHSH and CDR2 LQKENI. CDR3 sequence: CASSPGYTGELFF. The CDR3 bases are TGTGCCAGCTCACCAGGGTACACCGGGGAGCTGTTTTTT.

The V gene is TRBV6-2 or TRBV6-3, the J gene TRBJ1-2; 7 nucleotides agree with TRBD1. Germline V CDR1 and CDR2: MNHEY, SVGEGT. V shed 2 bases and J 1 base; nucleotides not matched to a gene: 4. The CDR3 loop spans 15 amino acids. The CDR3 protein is CASSYIRDSNYGYTF. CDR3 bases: TGTGCCAGCAGTTACATCCGGGACAGTAACTATGGCTACACCTTC.

The DNA of the CDR3 is TGCGCCAGCAGCTTGGAATTTGGAGAGACCCAGTACTTC. Residues: CASSLEFGETQYF. The chain joins TRBV5-1 to TRBJ2-5, with D unclear. The CDR3 covers 13 residues. Germline CDR1 reads SGHRS; CDR2 reads YFSETQ. V was pared by 0 bases and J by 4 bases, with 7 bases between. The variable domain in full, with the rest retrieved from reference TRBV5-1 and TRBJ2-5, is KAGVTQTPRYLIKTRGQQVTLSCSPISGHRSVSWYQQTPGQGLQFLFEYFSETQRNKGNFPGRFSGRQFSNSRSEMNVSTLELGDSALYLCASSLEFGETQYFGPGTRLLVL.

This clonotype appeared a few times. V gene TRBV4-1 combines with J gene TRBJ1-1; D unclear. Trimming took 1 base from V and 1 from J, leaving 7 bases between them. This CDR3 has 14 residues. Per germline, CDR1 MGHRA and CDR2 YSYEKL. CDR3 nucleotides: TGCGCCAGCAGCCAAGGAAATCGGAACACTGAAGCTTTCTTT. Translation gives CASSQGNRNTEAFF.

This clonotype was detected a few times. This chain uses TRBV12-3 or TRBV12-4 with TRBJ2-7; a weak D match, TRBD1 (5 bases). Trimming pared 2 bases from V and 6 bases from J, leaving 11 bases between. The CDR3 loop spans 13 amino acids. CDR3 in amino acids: CASSLQGFSEQYF. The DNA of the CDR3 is TGTGCCAGCAGTTTACAGGGATTCTCCGAGCAGTACTTC.

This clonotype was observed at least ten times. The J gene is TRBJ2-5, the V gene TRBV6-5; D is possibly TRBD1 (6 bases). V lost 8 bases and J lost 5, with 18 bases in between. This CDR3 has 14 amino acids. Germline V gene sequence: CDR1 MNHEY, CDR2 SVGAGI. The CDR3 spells CASRINRVGETQYF. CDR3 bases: TGTGCCAGCCGAATAAACAGGGTTGGGGAGACCCAGTACTTC.

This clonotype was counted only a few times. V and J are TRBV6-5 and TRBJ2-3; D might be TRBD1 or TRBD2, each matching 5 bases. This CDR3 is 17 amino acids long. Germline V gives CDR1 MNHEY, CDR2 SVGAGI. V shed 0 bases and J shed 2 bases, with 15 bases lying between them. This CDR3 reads CASSYSLAGSHTDTQYF. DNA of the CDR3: TGTGCCAGCAGTTACTCGTTGGCAGGGAGCCACACAGATACGCAGTATTTT.

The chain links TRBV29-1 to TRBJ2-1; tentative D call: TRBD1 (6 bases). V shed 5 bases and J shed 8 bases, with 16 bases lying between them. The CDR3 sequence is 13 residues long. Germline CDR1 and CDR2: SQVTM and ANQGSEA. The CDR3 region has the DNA TGCAGCGTTTCTGGTACGCAGGGGTATGAGCAGTTCTTC. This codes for CSVSGTQGYEQFF.

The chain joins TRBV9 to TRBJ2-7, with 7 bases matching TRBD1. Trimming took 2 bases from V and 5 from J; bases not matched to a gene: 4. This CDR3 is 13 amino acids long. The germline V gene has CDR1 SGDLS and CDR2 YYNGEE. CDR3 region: CASSVTGSHEQYF. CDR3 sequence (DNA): TGTGCCAGCAGCGTGACAGGGTCCCACGAGCAGTACTTC.

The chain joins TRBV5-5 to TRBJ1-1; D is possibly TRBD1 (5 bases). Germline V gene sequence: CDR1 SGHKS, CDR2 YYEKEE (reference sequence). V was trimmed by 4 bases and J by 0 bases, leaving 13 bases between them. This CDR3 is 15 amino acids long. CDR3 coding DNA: TGTGCCAGCAGCGGCAGTGGGGCCTTGAACACTGAAGCTTTCTTT. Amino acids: CASSGSGALNTEAFF.

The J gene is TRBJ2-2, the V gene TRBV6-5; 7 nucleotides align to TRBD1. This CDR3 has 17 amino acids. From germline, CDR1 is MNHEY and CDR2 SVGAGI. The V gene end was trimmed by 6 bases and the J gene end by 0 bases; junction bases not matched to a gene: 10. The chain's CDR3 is CASSPGTVNTNTGELFF. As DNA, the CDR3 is TGTGCCAGCAGCCCCGGGACAGTAAATACGAACACCGGGGAGCTGTTTTTT.

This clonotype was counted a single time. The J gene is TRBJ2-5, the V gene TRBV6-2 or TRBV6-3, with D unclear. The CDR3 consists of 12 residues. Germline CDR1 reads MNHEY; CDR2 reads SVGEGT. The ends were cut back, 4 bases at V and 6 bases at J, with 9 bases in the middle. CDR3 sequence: CASSLPLKTQYF. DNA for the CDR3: TGTGCCAGCAGTTTACCCCTCAAGACCCAGTACTTC.

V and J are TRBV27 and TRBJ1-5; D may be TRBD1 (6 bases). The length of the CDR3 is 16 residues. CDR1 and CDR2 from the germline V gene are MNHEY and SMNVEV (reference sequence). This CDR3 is CPGNVPGQESNQPQHF. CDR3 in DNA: TGTCCGGGGAACGTACCGGGACAAGAAAGCAATCAGCCCCAGCATTTT.

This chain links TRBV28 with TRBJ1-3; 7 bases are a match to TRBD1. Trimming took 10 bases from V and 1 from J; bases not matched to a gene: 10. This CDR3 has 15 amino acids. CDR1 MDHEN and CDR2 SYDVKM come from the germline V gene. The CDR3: CAIQPGQLSGNTIYF. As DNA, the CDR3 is TGTGCCATCCAGCCGGGACAGCTTTCTGGAAACACCATATATTTT.

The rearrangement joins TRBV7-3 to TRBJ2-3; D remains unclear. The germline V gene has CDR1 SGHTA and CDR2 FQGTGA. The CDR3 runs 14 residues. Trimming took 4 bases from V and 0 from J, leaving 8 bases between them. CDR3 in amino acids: CASSSLLSTDTQYF. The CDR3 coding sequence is TGTGCCAGCAGCTCGCTGCTAAGCACAGATACGCAGTATTTT.

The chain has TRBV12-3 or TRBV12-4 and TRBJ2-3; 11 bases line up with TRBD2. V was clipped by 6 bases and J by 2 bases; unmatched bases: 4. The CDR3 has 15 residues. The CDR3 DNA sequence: TGTGCCAGCAGGGGGACTAGCGGAAACACAGATACGCAGTATTTT. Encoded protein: CASRGTSGNTDTQYF.

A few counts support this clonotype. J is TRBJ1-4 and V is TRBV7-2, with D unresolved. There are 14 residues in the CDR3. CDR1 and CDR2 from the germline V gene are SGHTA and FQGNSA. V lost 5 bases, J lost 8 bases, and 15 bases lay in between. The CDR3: CASSPQQGREKLFF. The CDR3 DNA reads TGTGCCAGCAGCCCTCAGCAAGGGAGGGAAAAACTGTTTTTT. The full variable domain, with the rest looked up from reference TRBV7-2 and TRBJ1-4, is GAGVSQSPSNKVTEKGKDVELRCDPISGHTALYWYRQSLGQGLEFLIYFQGNSAPDKSGLPSDRFSAERTGGSVSTLTIQRTQQEDSAVYLCASSPQQGREKLFFGSGTQLSVL.

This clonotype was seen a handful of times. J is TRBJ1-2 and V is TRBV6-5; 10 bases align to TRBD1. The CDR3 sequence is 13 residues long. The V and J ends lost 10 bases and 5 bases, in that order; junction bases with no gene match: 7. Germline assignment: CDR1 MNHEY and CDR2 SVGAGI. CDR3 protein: CATRQGAGYGYTF. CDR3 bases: TGTGCCACCCGACAGGGGGCGGGTTATGGCTACACCTTC.

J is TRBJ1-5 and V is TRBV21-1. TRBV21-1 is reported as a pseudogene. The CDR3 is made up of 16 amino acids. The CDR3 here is CASSKVRIGHGQPQHF. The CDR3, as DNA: TGTGCCAGCAGCAAAGTAAGGATCGGGCATGGTCAGCCCCAGCATTTT.

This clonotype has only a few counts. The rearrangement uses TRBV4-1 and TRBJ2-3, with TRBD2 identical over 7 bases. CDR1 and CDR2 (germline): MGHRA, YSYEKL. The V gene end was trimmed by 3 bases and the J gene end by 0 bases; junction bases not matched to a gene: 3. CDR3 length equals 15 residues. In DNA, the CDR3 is TGCGCCAGCAGCCAGGGCGGGGGAAGCACAGATACGCAGTATTTT. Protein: CASSQGGGSTDTQYF.

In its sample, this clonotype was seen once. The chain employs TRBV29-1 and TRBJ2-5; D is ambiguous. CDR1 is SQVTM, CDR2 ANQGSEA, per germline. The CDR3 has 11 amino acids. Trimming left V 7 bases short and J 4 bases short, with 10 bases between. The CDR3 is CSAGFGETQYF. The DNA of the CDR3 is TGCAGCGCCGGGTTTGGAGAGACCCAGTACTTC.

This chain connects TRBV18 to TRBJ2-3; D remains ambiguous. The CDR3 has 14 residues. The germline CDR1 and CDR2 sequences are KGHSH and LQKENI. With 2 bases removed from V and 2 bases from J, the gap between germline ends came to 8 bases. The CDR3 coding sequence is TGTGCCAGCTCACCAAACAGCAACACAGATACGCAGTATTTT. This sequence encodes CASSPNSNTDTQYF.